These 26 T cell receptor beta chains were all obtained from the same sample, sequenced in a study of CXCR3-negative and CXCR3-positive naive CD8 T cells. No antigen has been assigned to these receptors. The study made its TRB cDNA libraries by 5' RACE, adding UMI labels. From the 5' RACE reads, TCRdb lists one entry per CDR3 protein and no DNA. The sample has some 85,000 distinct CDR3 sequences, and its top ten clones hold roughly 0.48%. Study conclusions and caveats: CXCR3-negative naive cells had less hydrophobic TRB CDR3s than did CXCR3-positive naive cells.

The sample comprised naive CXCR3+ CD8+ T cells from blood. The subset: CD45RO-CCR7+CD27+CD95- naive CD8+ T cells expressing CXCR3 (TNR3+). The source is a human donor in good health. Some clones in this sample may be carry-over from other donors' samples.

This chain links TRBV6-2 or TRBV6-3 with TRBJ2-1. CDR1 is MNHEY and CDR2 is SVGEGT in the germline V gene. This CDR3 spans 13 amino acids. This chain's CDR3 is CASSYGHYNEQFF.

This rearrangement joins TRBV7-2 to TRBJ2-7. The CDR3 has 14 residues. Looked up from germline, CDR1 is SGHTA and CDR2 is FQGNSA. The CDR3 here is CASGPHGSSYEQYF.

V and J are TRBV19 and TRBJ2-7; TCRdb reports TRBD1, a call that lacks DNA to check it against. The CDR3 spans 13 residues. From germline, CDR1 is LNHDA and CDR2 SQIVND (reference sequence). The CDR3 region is CASSIRTNYEQYF.

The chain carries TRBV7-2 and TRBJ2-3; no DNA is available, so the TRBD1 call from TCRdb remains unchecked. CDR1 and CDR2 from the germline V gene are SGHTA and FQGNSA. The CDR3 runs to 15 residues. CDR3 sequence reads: CASSSGQGGTDTQYF.

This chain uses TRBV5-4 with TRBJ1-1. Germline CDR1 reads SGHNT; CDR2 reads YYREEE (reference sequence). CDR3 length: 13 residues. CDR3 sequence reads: CASSLTRNTEAFF.

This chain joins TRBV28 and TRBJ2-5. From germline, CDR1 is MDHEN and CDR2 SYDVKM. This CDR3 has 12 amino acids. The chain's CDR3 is CASSLYQETQYF.

CDR3 sequence: CASSQVVYNEQFF. This chain links TRBV4-2 with TRBJ2-1. The CDR3 runs to 13 residues. CDR1 is LGHNA and CDR2 is YNFKEQ in the germline V gene.

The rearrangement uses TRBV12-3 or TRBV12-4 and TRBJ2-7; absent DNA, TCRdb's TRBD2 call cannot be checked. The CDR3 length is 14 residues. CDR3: CASSPGGAWNEQYF.

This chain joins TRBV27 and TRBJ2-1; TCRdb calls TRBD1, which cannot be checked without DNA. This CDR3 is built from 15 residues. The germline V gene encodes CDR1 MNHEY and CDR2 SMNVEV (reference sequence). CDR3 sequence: CASSWGSSSYNEQFF.

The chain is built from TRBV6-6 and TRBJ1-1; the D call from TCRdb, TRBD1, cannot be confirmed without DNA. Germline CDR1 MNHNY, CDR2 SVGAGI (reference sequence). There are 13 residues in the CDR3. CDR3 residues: CASSPDRDSEAFF.

CDR3 in amino acids: CASRSASSYEQYF. This sequence joins TRBV27 and TRBJ2-7. The germline V gene encodes CDR1 MNHEY and CDR2 SMNVEV (reference sequence). The CDR3 has 13 residues.

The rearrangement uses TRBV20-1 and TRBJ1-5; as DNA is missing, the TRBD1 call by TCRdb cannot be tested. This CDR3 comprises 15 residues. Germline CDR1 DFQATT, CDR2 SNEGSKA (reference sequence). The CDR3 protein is CSAREGPFINQPQHF.

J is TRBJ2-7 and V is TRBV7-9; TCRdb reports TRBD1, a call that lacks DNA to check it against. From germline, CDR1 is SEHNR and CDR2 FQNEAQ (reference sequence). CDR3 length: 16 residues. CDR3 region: CASSRPVQRETYEQYF.

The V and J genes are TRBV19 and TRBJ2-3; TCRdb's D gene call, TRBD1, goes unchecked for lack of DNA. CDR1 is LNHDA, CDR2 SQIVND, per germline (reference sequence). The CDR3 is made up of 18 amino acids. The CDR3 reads CASSMYPGQGEGTDTQYF.

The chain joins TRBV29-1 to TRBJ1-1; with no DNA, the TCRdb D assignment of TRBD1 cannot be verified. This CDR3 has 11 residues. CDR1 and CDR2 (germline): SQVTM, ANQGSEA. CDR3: CSVDPGTEAFF. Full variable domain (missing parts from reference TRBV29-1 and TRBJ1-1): SAVISQKPSRDICQRGTSLTIQCQVDSQVTMMFWYRQQPGQSLTLIATANQGSEATYESGFVIDKFPISRPNLTFSTLTVSNMSPEDSSIYLCSVDPGTEAFFGQGTRLTVV.

The CDR3 sequence: CASSIAPGTSGDHANTGELFF. The chain couples TRBV6-2 or TRBV6-3 to TRBJ2-2; absent DNA, TCRdb's TRBD2 call cannot be checked. Per germline, CDR1 MNHEY and CDR2 SVGEGT. The CDR3 has 21 residues.

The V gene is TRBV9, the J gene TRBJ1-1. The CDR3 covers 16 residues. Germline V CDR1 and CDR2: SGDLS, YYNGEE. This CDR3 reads CANSVLSELMNTEAFF.

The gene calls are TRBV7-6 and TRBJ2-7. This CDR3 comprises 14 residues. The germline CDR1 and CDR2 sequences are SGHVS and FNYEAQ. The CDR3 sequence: CASSEGEWSYEQYF.

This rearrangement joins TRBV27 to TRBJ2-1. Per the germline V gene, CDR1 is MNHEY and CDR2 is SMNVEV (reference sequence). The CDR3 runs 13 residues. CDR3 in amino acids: CASSSTAFNEQFF.

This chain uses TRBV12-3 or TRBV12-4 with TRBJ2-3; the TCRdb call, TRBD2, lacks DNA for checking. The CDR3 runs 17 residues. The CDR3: CASSLPRSSVYTDTQYF.

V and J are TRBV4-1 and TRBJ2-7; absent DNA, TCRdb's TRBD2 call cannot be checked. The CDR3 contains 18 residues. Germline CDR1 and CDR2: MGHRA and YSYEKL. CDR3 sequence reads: CASSPGTSGRASSYDQYF.

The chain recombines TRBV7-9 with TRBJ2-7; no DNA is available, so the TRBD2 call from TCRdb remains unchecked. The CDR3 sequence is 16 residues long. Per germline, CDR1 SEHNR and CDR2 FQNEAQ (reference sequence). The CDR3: CASSFVASGFAYEQYF.

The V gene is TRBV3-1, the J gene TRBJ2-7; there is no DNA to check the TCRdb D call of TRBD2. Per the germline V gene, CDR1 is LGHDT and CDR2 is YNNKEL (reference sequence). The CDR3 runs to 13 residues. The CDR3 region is CASSQGGDYEQYF.

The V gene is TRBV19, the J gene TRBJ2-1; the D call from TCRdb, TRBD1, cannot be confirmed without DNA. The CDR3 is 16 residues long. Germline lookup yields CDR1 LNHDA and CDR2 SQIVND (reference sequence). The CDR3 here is CASSILGGSSYNEQFF.

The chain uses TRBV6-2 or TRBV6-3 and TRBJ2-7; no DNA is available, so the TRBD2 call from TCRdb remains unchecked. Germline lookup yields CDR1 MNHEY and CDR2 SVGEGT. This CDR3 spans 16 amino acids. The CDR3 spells CASSMGLAGGPYEQYF.

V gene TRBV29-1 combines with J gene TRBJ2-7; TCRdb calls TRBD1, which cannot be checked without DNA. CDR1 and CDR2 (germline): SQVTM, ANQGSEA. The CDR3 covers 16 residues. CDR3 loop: CSVLGISGIRSYEQYF.